This T cell receptor (beta chain) was sequenced during a study of early T cells in non-severe SARS-CoV-2 infection. In the library, individual cDNA molecules carried attached unique molecular identifiers. TCRdb re-called the 5' RACE reads with MiXCR, one entry per CDR3 protein. The sample has 40,000 to 55,000 distinct CDR3 sequences; about 13% are singletons. Germline-derived CDR1 and CDR2 are MNHNY and SVGAGI (reference sequence). CDR3 length: 15 residues. Trimming pared 6 bases from V and 1 base from J, leaving 15 bases between. In this sample, this clonotype turned up many times. This receptor was taken from an adult who was a healthcare worker with PCR-confirmed SARS-CoV-2 infection or an uninfected control (not recorded which). Sequenced sample: whole blood. The V and J genes are TRBV6-6 and TRBJ2-5, with D perhaps being TRBD1 or TRBD2 (5 bases each). The CDR3 sequence: CASSPFQGPQETQYF. The CDR3 DNA is TGTGCCAGCAGCCCGTTTCAGGGACCCCAAGAGACCCAGTACTTC.